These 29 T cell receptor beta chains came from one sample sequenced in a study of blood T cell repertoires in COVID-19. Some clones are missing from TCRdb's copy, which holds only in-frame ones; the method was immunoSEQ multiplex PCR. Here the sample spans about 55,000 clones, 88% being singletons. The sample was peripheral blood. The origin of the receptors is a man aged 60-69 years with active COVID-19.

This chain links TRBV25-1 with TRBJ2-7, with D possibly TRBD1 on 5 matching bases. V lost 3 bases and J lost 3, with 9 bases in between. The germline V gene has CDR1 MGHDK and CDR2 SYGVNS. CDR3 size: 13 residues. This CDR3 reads CASSDWQGYEQYF. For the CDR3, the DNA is TGTGCCAGCAGTGATTGGCAGGGCTACGAGCAGTACTTC.

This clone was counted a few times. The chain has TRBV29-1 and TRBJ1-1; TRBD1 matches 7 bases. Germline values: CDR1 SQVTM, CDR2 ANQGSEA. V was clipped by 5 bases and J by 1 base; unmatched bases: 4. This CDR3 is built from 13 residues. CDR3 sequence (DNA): TGCAGCGTTCGCAGGGGGGCGAACACTGAAGCTTTCTTT. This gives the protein CSVRRGANTEAFF.

The CDR3 DNA follows: TGCGCCAGCAGCCAAGATTTAGTAGAAACCTCCTACGAGCAGTACTTC. Translating gives CASSQDLVETSYEQYF. The rearrangement links TRBV4-1 to TRBJ2-7; no clear D. The CDR3 extends over 16 amino acids. CDR1 and CDR2 from the germline V gene are MGHRA and YSYEKL. V was pared by 0 bases and J by 0 bases, with 12 bases between.

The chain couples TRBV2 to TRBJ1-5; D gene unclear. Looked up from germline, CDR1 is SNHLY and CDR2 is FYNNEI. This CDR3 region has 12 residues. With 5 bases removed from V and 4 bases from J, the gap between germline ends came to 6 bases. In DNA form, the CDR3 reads TGTGCCAGCAGTCTTAGTAATCAGCCCCAGCATTTT. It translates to CASSLSNQPQHF. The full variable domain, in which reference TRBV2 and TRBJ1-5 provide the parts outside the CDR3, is EPEVTQTPSHQVTQMGQEVILRCVPISNHLYFYWYRQILGQKVEFLVSFYNNEISEKSEIFDDQFSVERPDGSNFTLKIRSTKLEDSAMYFCASSLSNQPQHFGDGTRLSIL.

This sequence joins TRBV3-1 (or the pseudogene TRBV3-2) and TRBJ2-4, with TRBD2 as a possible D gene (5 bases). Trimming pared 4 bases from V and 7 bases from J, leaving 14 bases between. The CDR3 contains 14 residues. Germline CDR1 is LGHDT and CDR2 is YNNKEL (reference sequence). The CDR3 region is CASSRVLGLNIQYF. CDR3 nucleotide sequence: TGTGCCAGCAGCCGGGTTTTAGGACTGAACATTCAGTACTTC.

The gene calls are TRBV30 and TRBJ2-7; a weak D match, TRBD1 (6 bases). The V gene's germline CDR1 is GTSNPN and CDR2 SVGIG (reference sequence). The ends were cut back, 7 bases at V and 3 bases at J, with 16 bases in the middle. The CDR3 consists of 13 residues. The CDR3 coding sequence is TGTGCCTTCTACACAGGGTTCGACTACGAGCAGTACTTC. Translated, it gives CAFYTGFDYEQYF.

The CDR3 loop reads CASSPPALAGGTGELFF. The CDR3 region has the DNA TGTGCCAGCAGCCCCCCGGCGCTAGCGGGAGGGACCGGGGAGCTGTTTTTT. The chain has TRBV3-1 (or the pseudogene TRBV3-2) and TRBJ2-2; TRBD2 aligns across 12 bases. With 4 bases clipped from V and 5 bases from J, the junction kept 8 bases outside the gene matches. The V gene's germline CDR1 is LGHDT and CDR2 YNNKEL (reference sequence). This CDR3 is 17 amino acids long.

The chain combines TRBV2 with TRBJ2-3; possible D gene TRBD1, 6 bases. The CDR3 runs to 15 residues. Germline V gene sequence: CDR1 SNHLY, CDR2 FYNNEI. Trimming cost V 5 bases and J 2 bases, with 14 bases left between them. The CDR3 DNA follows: TGTGCCAGCAGTCCAGGGGCGGCCAACACAGATACGCAGTATTTT. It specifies CASSPGAANTDTQYF.

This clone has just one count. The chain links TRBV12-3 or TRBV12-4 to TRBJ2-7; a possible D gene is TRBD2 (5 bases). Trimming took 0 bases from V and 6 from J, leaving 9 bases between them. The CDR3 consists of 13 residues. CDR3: CASSLAPSGEQYF. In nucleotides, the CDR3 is TGTGCCAGCAGTTTAGCGCCGAGCGGCGAGCAGTACTTC.

Here the CDR3 DNA reads TGTGCCAGCAGCACAGGGGGACTTCCTGCGGGGGAGCTGTTTTTT. Protein: CASSTGGLPAGELFF. The chain recombines TRBV11-3 with TRBJ2-2, with TRBD1 matching over 8 bases. In germline, CDR1 is SGHNT, CDR2 YENEEA. J lost 8 bases, V lost 5 bases, and 10 bases had no gene match. CDR3 length: 15 residues. Combining the CDR3 with reference TRBV11-3 and TRBJ2-2 gives the whole variable domain EAGVVQSPRYKIIEKKQPVAFWCNPISGHNTLYWYLQNLGQGPELLIRYENEEAVDDSQLPKDRFSAERLKGVDSTLKIQPAELGDSAVYLCASSTGGLPAGELFFGEGSRLTVL.

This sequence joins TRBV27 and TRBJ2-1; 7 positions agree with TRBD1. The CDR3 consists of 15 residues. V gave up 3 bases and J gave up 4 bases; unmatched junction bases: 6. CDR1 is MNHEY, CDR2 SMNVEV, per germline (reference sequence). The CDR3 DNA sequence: TGTGCCAGCAGTTTCCGGCAGGGGGTTTACAATGAGCAGTTCTTC. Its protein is CASSFRQGVYNEQFF.

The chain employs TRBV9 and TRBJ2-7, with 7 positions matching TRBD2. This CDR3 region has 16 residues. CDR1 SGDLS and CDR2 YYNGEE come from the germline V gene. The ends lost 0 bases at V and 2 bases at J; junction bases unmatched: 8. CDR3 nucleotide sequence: TGTGCCAGCAGCGTAGGGGTCAGCGGGGTTGCCTACGAGCAGTACTTC. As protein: CASSVGVSGVAYEQYF.

Written as DNA, the CDR3 is TGTGCCAGCAGTTACTCGATGGGACAGCGAACCTACGAGCAGTACTTC. Protein product: CASSYSMGQRTYEQYF. The rearrangement uses TRBV6-5 and TRBJ2-7; 7 bases are shared with TRBD1. This CDR3 has 16 residues. V shed 0 bases and J 2 bases; nucleotides not matched to a gene: 7. Per germline, CDR1 MNHEY and CDR2 SVGAGI.

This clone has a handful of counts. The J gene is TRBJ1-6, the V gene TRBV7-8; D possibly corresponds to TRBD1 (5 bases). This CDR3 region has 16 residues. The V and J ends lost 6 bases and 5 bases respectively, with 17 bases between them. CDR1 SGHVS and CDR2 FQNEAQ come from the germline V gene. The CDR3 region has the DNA TGTGCCAGCAGTCCCACCGGAGGGGCAGATAATTCACCCCTCCACTTT. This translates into CASSPTGGADNSPLHF.

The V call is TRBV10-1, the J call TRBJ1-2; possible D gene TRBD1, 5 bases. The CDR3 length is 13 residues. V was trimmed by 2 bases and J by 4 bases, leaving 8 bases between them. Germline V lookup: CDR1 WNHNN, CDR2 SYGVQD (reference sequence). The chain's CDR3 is CASSEQGRYGYTF. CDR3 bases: TGCGCCAGCAGTGAGCAGGGCCGCTATGGCTACACCTTC.

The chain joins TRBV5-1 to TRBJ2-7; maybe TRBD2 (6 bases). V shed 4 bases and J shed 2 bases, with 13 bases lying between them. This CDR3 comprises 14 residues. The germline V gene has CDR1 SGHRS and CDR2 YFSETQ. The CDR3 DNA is TGCGCCAGCAGCCGCTCCGGGAGACCCTACGAGCAGTACTTC. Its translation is CASSRSGRPYEQYF.

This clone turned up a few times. The CDR3 coding sequence is TGTGCCAGCAGCTCCCTTAAACAGGGCCCCTACTATGGCTACACCTTC. It codes for CASSSLKQGPYYGYTF. V and J are TRBV9 and TRBJ1-2; D possibly corresponds to TRBD1 (6 bases). The CDR3 sequence is 16 residues long. CDR1 and CDR2 from the germline V gene are SGDLS and YYNGEE. Deletions cut 4 bases from V and 3 bases from J, with 19 bases between.

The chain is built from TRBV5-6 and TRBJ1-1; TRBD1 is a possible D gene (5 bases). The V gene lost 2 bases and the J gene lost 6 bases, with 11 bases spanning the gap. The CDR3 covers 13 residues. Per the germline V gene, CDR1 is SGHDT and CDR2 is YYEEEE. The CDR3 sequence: CASSLLTGAEAFF. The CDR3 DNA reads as TGTGCCAGCAGCTTATTAACAGGAGCTGAAGCTTTCTTT. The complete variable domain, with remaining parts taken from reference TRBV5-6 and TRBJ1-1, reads DAGVTQSPTHLIKTRGQQVTLRCSPKSGHDTVSWYQQALGQGPQFIFQYYEEEERQRGNFPDRFSGHQFPNYSSELNVNALLLGDSALYLCASSLLTGAEAFFGQGTRLTVV.

CDR3 protein: CASSQDGLLARYEQYF. DNA of the CDR3: TGTGCCAGCAGCCAAGATGGGTTGCTAGCGAGATACGAGCAGTACTTC. The chain employs TRBV14 and TRBJ2-7, with a weak D call TRBD2 (6 bases). This CDR3 is 16 amino acids long. V lost 0 bases to trimming and J lost 4 bases, with 16 bases between them. Germline V gene data show CDR1 as SGHDN and CDR2 as FVKESK. Looking up the rest from reference TRBV14 and TRBJ2-7 gives the full variable domain: EAGVTQFPSHSVIEKGQTVTLRCDPISGHDNLYWYRRVMGKEIKFLLHFVKESKQDESGMPNNRFLAERTGGTYSTLKVQPAELEDSGVYFCASSQDGLLARYEQYFGPGTRLTVT.

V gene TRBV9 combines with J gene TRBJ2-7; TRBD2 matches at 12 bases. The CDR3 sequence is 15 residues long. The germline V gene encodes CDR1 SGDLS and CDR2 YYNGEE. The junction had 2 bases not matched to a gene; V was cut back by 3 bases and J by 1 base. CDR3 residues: CASSGGTSGSYEQYF. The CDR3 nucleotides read TGTGCCAGCAGCGGGGGGACTAGCGGGTCCTACGAGCAGTACTTC. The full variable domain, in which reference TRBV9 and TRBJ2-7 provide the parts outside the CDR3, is DSGVTQTPKHLITATGQRVTLRCSPRSGDLSVYWYQQSLDQGLQFLIQYYNGEERAKGNILERFSAQQFPDLHSELNLSSLELGDSALYFCASSGGTSGSYEQYFGPGTRLTVT.

The DNA for the CDR3 is TGTGCCAGCAGCTTACCAGGGGAAGCGGGAAACACTGAAGCTTTCTTT. Translation gives CASSLPGEAGNTEAFF. This chain uses TRBV11-2 with TRBJ1-1, with D perhaps matching TRBD1 (6 bases). CDR1 is SGHAT and CDR2 is FQNNGV in the germline V gene. Trimming took 2 bases from V and 2 from J, leaving 15 bases between them. The length of the CDR3 is 16 residues. The full variable domain, completed using reference TRBV11-2 and TRBJ1-1, is EAGVAQSPRYKIIEKRQSVAFWCNPISGHATLYWYQQILGQGPKLLIQFQNNGVVDDSQLPKDRFSAERLKGVDSTLKIQPAKLEDSAVYLCASSLPGEAGNTEAFFGQGTRLTVV.

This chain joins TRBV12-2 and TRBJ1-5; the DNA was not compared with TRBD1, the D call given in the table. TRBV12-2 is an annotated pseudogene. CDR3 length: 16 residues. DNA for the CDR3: TGTGCAAGTCGCCCTCGGACAGGAGGAAGCAATCAGCCCCAGCATTTT. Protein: CASRPRTGGSNQPQHF.

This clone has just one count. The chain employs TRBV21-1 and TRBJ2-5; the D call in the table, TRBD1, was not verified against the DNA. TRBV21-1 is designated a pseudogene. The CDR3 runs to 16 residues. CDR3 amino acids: CASSRSAGTPEETQYF. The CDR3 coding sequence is TGTGCCAGCAGCAGATCGGCCGGGACACCTGAGGAGACCCAGTACTTC.

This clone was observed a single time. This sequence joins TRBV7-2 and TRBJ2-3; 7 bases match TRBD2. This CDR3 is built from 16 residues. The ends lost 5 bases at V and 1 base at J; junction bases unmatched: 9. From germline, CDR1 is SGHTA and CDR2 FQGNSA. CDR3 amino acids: CASSLLAGVGTDTQYF. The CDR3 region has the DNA TGTGCCAGCAGCCTTTTAGCGGGCGTCGGCACAGATACGCAGTATTTT.

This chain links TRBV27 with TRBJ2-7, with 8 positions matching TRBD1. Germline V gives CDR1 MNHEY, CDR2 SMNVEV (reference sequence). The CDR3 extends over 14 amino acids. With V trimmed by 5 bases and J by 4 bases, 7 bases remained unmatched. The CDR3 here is CASSPQGDGYEQYF. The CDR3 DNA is TGTGCCAGCAGTCCACAGGGGGACGGATACGAGCAGTACTTC.

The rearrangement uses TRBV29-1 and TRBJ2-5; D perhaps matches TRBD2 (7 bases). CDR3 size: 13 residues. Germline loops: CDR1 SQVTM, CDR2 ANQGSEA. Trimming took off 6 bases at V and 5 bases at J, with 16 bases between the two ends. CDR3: CSVGGGRGETQYF. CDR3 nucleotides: TGCAGCGTGGGGGGCGGGAGAGGGGAGACCCAGTACTTC.

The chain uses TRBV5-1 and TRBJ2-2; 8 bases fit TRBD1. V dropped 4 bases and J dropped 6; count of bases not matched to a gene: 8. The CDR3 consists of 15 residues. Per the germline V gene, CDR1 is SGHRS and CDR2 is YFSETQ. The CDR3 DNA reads TGCGCCAGCAGCCCGACAGGGGCCCATGCCGGGGAGCTGTTTTTT. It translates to CASSPTGAHAGELFF.

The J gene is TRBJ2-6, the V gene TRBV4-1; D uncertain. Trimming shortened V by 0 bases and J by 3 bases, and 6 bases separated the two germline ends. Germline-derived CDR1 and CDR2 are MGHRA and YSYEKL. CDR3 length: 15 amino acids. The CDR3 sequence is CASSQDQFGANVLTF. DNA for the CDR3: TGCGCCAGCAGCCAAGATCAGTTTGGGGCCAACGTCCTGACTTTC.

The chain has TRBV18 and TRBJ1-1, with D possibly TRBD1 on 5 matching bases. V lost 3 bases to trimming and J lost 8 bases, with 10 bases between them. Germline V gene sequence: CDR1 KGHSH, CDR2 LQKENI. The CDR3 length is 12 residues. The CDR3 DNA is TGTGCCAGCTCACCGTTGGGGGGGGAAGCTTTCTTT. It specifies CASSPLGGEAFF. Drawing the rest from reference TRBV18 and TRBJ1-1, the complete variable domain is NAGVMQNPRHLVRRRGQEARLRCSPMKGHSHVYWYRQLPEEGLKFMVYLQKENIIDESGMPKERFSAEFPKEGPSILRIQQVVRGDSAAYFCASSPLGGEAFFGQGTRLTVV.